One and the same sample provided the 13 T cell receptor beta chains below, sequenced in a study of blood T cell repertoires in COVID-19. Sequencing used immunoSEQ multiplex PCR; TCRdb keeps in-frame clones, though not all of them. Among about 150,000 clones, roughly 90% were seen once, and the ten largest hold approximately 4.6%. What was sequenced was peripheral blood. Receptor source: a man aged 18 to 29 with COVID-19, enrolled during active disease.

The rearrangement uses TRBV29-1 and TRBJ1-2; 8 nucleotides agree with TRBD1. Germline V gene sequence: CDR1 SQVTM, CDR2 ANQGSEA. The CDR3 length is 15 residues. V lost 6 bases to trimming and J lost 8 bases; unmatched junction nucleotides: 17. CDR3 in amino acids: CSVKGQGGPMRGYTF. CDR3 nucleotide sequence: TGCAGCGTCAAAGGACAGGGAGGCCCCATGAGAGGCTACACCTTC.

V usage is TRBV18 and J usage is TRBJ2-7, with 7 bases matching TRBD1. V lost 4 bases to trimming and J lost 2 bases; unmatched junction nucleotides: 8. This CDR3 is built from 15 residues. In germline, CDR1 is KGHSH, CDR2 LQKENI. CDR3 in DNA: TGTGCCAGCTCACTGTCCGGACAGGACGCCTACGAGCAGTACTTC. Residues: CASSLSGQDAYEQYF.

This clone was observed a handful of times. Other DNA sequences in this sample translate to the same CDR3. The V call is TRBV27, the J call TRBJ2-1; 9 positions match TRBD2. This CDR3 is 15 amino acids long. The V and J ends lost 7 bases and 2 bases, in that order; junction bases with no gene match: 6. In germline, CDR1 is MNHEY, CDR2 SMNVEV (reference sequence). The CDR3 region is CASTLSGSPYNEQFF. The CDR3, as DNA: TGTGCCAGCACCCTTAGCGGGAGCCCCTACAATGAGCAGTTCTTC.

This chain links TRBV27 with TRBJ1-5; 9 positions match TRBD1. Germline V gene lookup returns CDR1 MNHEY and CDR2 SMNVEV (reference sequence). With 4 bases clipped from V and 5 bases from J, the junction kept 9 bases outside the gene matches. The CDR3 has 16 residues. CDR3 bases: TGTGCCAGCAGTTCAACCGGGACAGGGATTGATCAGCCCCAGCATTTT. Protein sequence: CASSSTGTGIDQPQHF.

The rearrangement uses TRBV14 and TRBJ2-5, with a tentative D call TRBD2 (6 bases). This CDR3 comprises 14 residues. Germline V gives CDR1 SGHDN, CDR2 FVKESK. Trimming took 0 bases from V and 7 from J, leaving 12 bases between them. CDR3: CASSQDGGRWTQYF. The CDR3 DNA reads TGTGCCAGCAGCCAAGACGGAGGGAGGTGGACCCAGTACTTC.

Only a few counts were recorded for this clone. This chain uses TRBV15 with TRBJ1-4, with no clear D. The CDR3 spans 14 residues. Germline-derived CDR1 and CDR2 are LNHNV and YYDKDF (reference sequence). V shed 1 base and J shed 6 bases, with 9 bases lying between them. CDR3 protein: CATSRAQKYEKLFF. CDR3 DNA: TGTGCCACCAGCAGAGCCCAGAAGTATGAAAAACTGTTTTTT.

This sequence joins TRBV11-3 and TRBJ1-6; D gene unclear. Germline CDR1 is SGHNT and CDR2 is YENEEA. V dropped 3 bases and J dropped 8 bases, with 11 bases sitting between them. The CDR3 contains 14 residues. For the CDR3, the DNA is TGTGCCAGCAGCTTGAAACAGCAGGATTCACCCCTCCACTTT. Its translation is CASSLKQQDSPLHF.

As for this clone: This specimen includes other DNA sequences encoding the same CDR3. This chain connects TRBV9 to TRBJ2-1, with D possibly matching TRBD2 (5 bases). The CDR3 loop spans 15 amino acids. V was trimmed by 4 bases and J by 0 bases, leaving 11 bases between them. CDR1 and CDR2 from the germline V gene are SGDLS and YYNGEE. In nucleotides, the CDR3 is TGTGCCAGCAGCCCCAGCGGAAGCTCCTACAATGAGCAGTTCTTC. This gives the protein CASSPSGSSYNEQFF.

This sequence joins TRBV28 and TRBJ2-3; 7 bases line up with TRBD2. This CDR3 spans 16 amino acids. The V gene's germline CDR1 is MDHEN and CDR2 SYDVKM. V lost 5 bases, J lost 5 bases, and 13 bases stayed unmatched. The CDR3 nucleotides read TGTGCCAGCAGTCGGGGAGGGACTTTGGGAATAGATACGCAGTATTTT. Translated: CASSRGGTLGIDTQYF. The full variable domain, completed using reference TRBV28 and TRBJ2-3, is DVKVTQSSRYLVKRTGEKVFLECVQDMDHENMFWYRQDPGLGLRLIYFSYDVKMKEKGDIPEGYSVSREKKERFSLILESASTNQTSMYLCASSRGGTLGIDTQYFGPGTRLTVL.

The V call is TRBV19, the J call TRBJ1-6; no firm D call. The CDR3 extends over 13 amino acids. V was shortened by 8 bases and J by 0 bases, with 5 bases between the two germline ends. Germline loops: CDR1 LNHDA, CDR2 SQIVND (reference sequence). CDR3 sequence (DNA): TGTGCCAGTGCCAGCTCCTATAATTCACCCCTCCACTTT. Its translation is CASASSYNSPLHF. The whole variable domain, remainder taken from reference TRBV19 and TRBJ1-6, is DGGITQSPKYLFRKEGQNVTLSCEQNLNHDAMYWYRQDPGQGLRLIYYSQIVNDFQKGDIAEGYSVSREKKESFPLTVTSAQKNPTAFYLCASASSYNSPLHFGNGTRLTVT.

This sequence joins TRBV10-3 and TRBJ1-2; D is possibly TRBD1 (5 bases). Trimming left V 3 bases short and J 5 bases short, with 16 bases between. Germline CDR1 is ENHRY and CDR2 is SYGVKD. CDR3 size: 15 residues. CDR3 coding DNA: TGTGCCATCAGTGATGACAGCCTCCTTGGGTATGGCTACACCTTC. This gives the protein CAISDDSLLGYGYTF.

J is TRBJ2-4 and V is TRBV7-8, with 11 bases that match TRBD2. This CDR3 has 17 amino acids. In germline, CDR1 is SGHVS, CDR2 FQNEAQ. The trim removed 1 base at V and 4 bases at J, leaving 6 bases unmatched. CDR3 sequence: CASSLGLAGGPKNIQYF. Written as DNA, the CDR3 is TGTGCCAGCAGCTTAGGTTTAGCGGGAGGGCCAAAAAACATTCAGTACTTC.

In this sample, this clone turned up once. J is TRBJ2-3 and V is TRBV4-1, with TRBD2 identical over 13 bases. Losses at the gene ends were 4 bases for V and 6 bases for J; bases not matched to a gene: 7. The CDR3 is 16 amino acids. CDR1 and CDR2 from the germline V gene are MGHRA and YSYEKL. The CDR3 region is CASSLRTSGSRDTQYF. In DNA form, the CDR3 reads TGCGCCAGCAGCCTTCGGACTAGCGGGAGTCGCGATACGCAGTATTTT.